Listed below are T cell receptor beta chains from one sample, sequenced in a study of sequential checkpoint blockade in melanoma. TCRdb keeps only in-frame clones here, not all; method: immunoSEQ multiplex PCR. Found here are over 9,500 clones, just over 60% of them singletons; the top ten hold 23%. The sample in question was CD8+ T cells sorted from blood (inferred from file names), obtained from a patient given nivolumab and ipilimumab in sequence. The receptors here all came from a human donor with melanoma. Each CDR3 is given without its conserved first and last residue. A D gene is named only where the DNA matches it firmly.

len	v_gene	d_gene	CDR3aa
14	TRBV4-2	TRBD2	ASSQEASGGLMEQY
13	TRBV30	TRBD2	AWSVLSGGFDEQY
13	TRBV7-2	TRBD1	ASSSYDRGRYGYT
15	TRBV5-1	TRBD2	ASSDKAGLAGGAEQF
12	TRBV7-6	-	ASSPRFEGDDQY
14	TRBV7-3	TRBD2	ASSPIAGDFQETQY
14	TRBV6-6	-	ASSYGPHVYTGELF
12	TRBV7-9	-	ASSLDRIPYEQY
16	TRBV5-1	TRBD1	ASSLVPPGTGAFYEQY
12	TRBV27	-	ASSLYAGTYEQY
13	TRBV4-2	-	ASSQDDGPLFEAF
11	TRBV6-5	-	ASSYRGNTEAF
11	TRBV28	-	ASSLATHYEQY
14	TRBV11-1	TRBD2	ASSLGRGLTSYEQY
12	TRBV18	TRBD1	ASSRDREYQPQH
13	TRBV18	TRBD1	ASSPEGQGGTEAF
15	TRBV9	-	ASSASTGGVSSYEQY
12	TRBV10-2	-	ASSEGQVNTEAF
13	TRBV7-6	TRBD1	ASSLAGGQDEKLF
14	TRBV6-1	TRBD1	ASSELRDRAIRTIY
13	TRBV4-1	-	ASSPKKGQTYEQY
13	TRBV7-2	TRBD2	ASTHSGGAGDTQY
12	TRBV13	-	ASSLVGRQETQY
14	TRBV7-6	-	ASSPGAGRASTEAF
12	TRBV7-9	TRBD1	ASSSPGQGYEQY
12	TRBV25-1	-	ASSEDRPNSPLH
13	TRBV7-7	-	ATSPGDSLPYEQY
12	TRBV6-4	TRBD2	ASKSLAGGDEQF
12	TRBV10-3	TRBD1	AISEGTGTYEQY
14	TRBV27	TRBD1	ASSGIRDRGTDTQY
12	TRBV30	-	AWSGGMGNWVAF
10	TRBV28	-	ASSLRTYEQY
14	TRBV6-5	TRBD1	ASSYGTGGGNYGYT
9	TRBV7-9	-	ASSFGNEQF